The 6 T cell receptor beta chains below all came from one sample that was sequenced in a study of HIV-infected patients and healthy controls. From the 5' RACE reads, TCRdb called clonotypes with MiXCR, one entry per CDR3 protein. The sample lists some 70,000 distinct CDR3 sequences, 15% to 20% occurring once. Sample: CD4+ T cells from blood. The receptor set was obtained from a human donor in good health.

This sequence joins TRBV1 and TRBJ2-7; the D call in the table, TRBD2, was not verified against the DNA. TRBV1 is termed a pseudogene. This CDR3 comprises 16 residues. CDR3 protein: CTSSQDFGRARYEQYF. Written as DNA, the CDR3 is TGCACCAGCAGCCAAGACTTCGGGAGGGCGAGATACGAGCAGTACTTC.

This clonotype was recorded many times. The V gene is TRBV24-1, the J gene TRBJ1-1, with D possibly being TRBD1 (5 bases). Germline V gene sequence: CDR1 KGHDR, CDR2 SFDVKD. The germline V and J ends were trimmed by 3 bases and 1 base, with 11 bases remaining between them. This CDR3 is built from 15 residues. CDR3 DNA sequence: TGTGCCACCAGTGATCCCCAGGGAGGGAACACTGAAGCTTTCTTT. Translating gives CATSDPQGGNTEAFF.

The chain employs TRBV4-2 and TRBJ2-2; D call uncertain. Germline lookup yields CDR1 LGHNA and CDR2 YNFKEQ. The CDR3 contains 15 residues. The ends were cut back, 3 bases at V and 4 bases at J, with 12 bases in the middle. CDR3 DNA sequence: TGTGCCAGCAGCCATCTCTACACCGCCACCGGGGAGCTGTTTTTT. This sequence encodes CASSHLYTATGELFF.

V usage is TRBV19 and J usage is TRBJ1-1; TRBD1 might be the D (5 bases). The CDR3 runs to 13 residues. Germline CDR1 LNHDA, CDR2 SQIVND (reference sequence). With 2 bases removed from V and 5 bases from J, the gap between germline ends came to 9 bases. The CDR3, as DNA: TGTGCCAGTAGTATAAGCCGGGGGACTGAAGCTTTCTTT. Amino acids: CASSISRGTEAFF. The whole variable domain, remainder taken from reference TRBV19 and TRBJ1-1, is DGGITQSPKYLFRKEGQNVTLSCEQNLNHDAMYWYRQDPGQGLRLIYYSQIVNDFQKGDIAEGYSVSREKKESFPLTVTSAQKNPTAFYLCASSISRGTEAFFGQGTRLTVV.

This clonotype has only a few counts. The chain recombines TRBV19 with TRBJ2-3; no definite D call. V lost 5 bases, J lost 4 bases, and 10 bases lay in between. Germline CDR1 is LNHDA and CDR2 is SQIVND (reference sequence). CDR3 length equals 13 residues. The CDR3 sequence: CASSLGLADTQYF. For the CDR3, the DNA is TGTGCCAGTAGTCTAGGGCTCGCAGATACGCAGTATTTT.

This chain joins TRBV4-3 and TRBJ1-6; 8 bases are a match to TRBD1. This CDR3 has 15 amino acids. V gave up 4 bases and J gave up 10 bases; unmatched junction bases: 9. Germline V gene data show CDR1 as LGHNA and CDR2 as YSLEER. DNA for the CDR3: TGCGCCAGCAGCCTCCTGACAGGGGTAAGCTCACCCCTCCACTTT. It is translated as CASSLLTGVSSPLHF.